This T cell receptor beta chain derives from a study of blood T cells in healthy people across ages. Study summary: Through template switching, about one barcoded beta molecule was captured per two T cells, as measured in model experiments.

Primers used in a second PCR of about 7 to 12 cycles were a sample-barcoded 5' primer and a J-beta primer mix. MiXCR, applied by TCRdb to the 5' RACE reads, yields one record per CDR3 protein. Among about a million distinct CDR3 sequences listed, roughly two fifths were seen once. This clonotype occurred a few times. This clonotype originated in a man aged 18 to 29 in good health. Sequences were obtained from blood.

This CDR3 is CAAFSGQQDSGYTF. Here the CDR3 DNA reads TGTGCCGCTTTCTCGGGACAGCAGGATTCAGGCTACACCTTC. This chain uses TRBV10-3 with TRBJ1-2, with 7 bases aligning to TRBD1. V shed 11 bases, J shed 8 bases, and the junction held 17 bases outside the gene matches. The CDR3 totals 14 residues. Germline assignment: CDR1 ENHRY and CDR2 SYGVKD.